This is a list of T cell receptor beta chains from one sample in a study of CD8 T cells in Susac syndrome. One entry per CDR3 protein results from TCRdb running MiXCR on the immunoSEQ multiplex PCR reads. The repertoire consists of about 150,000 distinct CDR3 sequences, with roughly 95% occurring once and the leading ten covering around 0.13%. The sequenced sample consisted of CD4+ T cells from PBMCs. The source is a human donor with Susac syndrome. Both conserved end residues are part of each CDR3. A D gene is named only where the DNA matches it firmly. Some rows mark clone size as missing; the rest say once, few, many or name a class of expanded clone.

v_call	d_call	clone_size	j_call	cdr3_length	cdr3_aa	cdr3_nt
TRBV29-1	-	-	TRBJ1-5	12	CSVLIGDQPQHF	TGCAGCGTTTTAATTGGTGATCAGCCCCAGCATTTT
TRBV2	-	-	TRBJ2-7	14	CASSVTGFSYEQYF	TGTGCCAGCAGCGTGACAGGATTCTCCTACGAGCAGTACTTC
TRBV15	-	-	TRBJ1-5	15	CATSANQGRNQPQHF	TGTGCCACCAGCGCGAATCAGGGGCGCAATCAGCCCCAGCATTTT
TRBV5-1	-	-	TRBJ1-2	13	CASRDGGLYGYTF	TGCGCCAGCAGAGACGGGGGCCTCTATGGCTACACCTTC
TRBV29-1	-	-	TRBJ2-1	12	CSVPSLRNEQFF	TGCAGCGTCCCGTCGCTGAGGAATGAGCAGTTCTTC
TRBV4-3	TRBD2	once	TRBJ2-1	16	CASSRFLAGVGNEQFF	TGCGCCAGCAGCCGCTTCCTAGCGGGAGTTGGTAATGAGCAGTTCTTC
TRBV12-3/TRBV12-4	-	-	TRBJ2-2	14	CASRDTVNTGELFF	TGTGCCAGTAGGGACACGGTGAACACCGGGGAGCTGTTTTTT
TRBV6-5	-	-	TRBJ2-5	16	CASSYSVGGGQETQYF	TGTGCCAGCAGTTACTCAGTGGGAGGGGGGCAGGAGACCCAGTACTTC
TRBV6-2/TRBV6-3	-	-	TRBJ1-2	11	CASSWQGGYTF	TGTGCCAGCAGTTGGCAGGGTGGCTACACCTTC
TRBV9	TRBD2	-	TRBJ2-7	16	CASSVSAGAESYEQYF	TGTGCCAGCAGCGTTTCAGCGGGAGCGGAAAGCTACGAGCAGTACTTC
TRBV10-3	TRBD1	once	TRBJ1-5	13	CAIRGQGNQPQHF	TGTGCCATCAGGGGACAGGGCAATCAGCCCCAGCATTTT
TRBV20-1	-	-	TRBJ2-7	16	CSASRVVGANGDEQYF	TGCAGTGCTAGCCGAGTTGTCGGGGCGAACGGGGACGAGCAGTACTTC
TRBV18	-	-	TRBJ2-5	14	CASSPGPKRETQYF	TGTGCCAGCTCACCGGGACCGAAGAGAGAGACCCAGTACTTC
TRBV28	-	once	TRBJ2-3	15	CASSLPFRGGGTQYF	TGTGCCAGCAGCTTACCATTCCGCGGGGGCGGCACGCAGTATTTT
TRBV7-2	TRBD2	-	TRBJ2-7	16	CASSLNLGLAGYEQYF	TGTGCCAGCAGCTTAAATTTGGGGCTAGCGGGGTACGAGCAGTACTTC
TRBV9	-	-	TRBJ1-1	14	CASSLAGGQGEAFF	TGTGCCAGCAGCCTCGCGGGGGGGCAGGGTGAAGCTTTCTTT
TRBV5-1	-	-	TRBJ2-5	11	CASTLEETQYF	TGCGCCAGCACCCTGGAAGAGACCCAGTACTTC
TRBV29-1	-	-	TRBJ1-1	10	CSVASFEAFF	TGCAGCGTTGCCAGTTTTGAAGCTTTCTTT
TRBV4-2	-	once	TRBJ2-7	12	CASRPTAGEQYF	TGTGCCAGCAGACCCACTGCGGGCGAGCAGTACTTC
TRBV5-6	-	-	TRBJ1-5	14	CASSRGMSPQPQHF	TGTGCCAGCAGCAGGGGGATGTCGCCTCAGCCCCAGCATTTT
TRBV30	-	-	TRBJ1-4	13	CAWMPRVREKLFF	TGTGCCTGGATGCCGCGTGTGAGAGAAAAACTGTTTTTT
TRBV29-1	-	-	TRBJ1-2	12	CSVARSKHGYTF	TGCAGCGTTGCCCGGTCTAAGCATGGCTACACCTTC
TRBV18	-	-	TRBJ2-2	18	CASSPRPPAGSNTGELFF	TGTGCCAGCTCACCAAGGCCCCCGGCGGGGTCGAACACCGGGGAGCTGTTTTTT
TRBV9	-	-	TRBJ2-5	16	CASSVGVRGEQETQYF	TGTGCCAGCAGCGTAGGTGTGCGGGGAGAACAAGAGACCCAGTACTTC
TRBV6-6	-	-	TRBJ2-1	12	CASRGIWGEQFF	TGTGCCAGTCGGGGGATCTGGGGTGAGCAGTTCTTC
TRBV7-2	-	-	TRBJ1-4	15	CASSSISRLNEKLFF	TGTGCCAGCAGCTCTATCAGCCGCCTTAATGAAAAACTGTTTTTT
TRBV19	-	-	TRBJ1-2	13	CASTLTGEGGYTF	TGTGCCAGTACCCTTACAGGCGAAGGCGGCTACACCTTC
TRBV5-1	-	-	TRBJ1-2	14	CASSLAGGADGYTF	TGCGCCAGCAGCTTGGCCGGTGGGGCTGATGGCTACACCTTC
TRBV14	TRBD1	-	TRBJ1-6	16	CASSQASPGGGSPLHF	TGTGCCAGCAGCCAAGCGTCTCCAGGGGGCGGGTCACCCCTCCACTTT
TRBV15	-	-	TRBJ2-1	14	CATSRDFASAGEFF	TGTGCCACCAGCAGAGATTTCGCTTCGGCGGGTGAGTTCTTC
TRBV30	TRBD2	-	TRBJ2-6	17	CAWSGAGGPAGANVLTF	TGTGCCTGGAGTGGGGCGGGAGGGCCGGCTGGGGCCAACGTCCTGACTTTC
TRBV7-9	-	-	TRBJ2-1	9	CASPSQQFF	TGTGCCAGCCCATCCCAGCAGTTCTTC
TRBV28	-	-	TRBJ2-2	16	CASSSYWRDNTGELFF	TGTGCCAGCAGTTCTTATTGGCGGGACAACACCGGGGAGCTGTTTTTT
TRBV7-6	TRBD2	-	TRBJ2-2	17	CASSSPLAGRVPGELFF	TGTGCCAGCAGCTCCCCCTTAGCCGGGAGGGTCCCCGGGGAGCTGTTTTTT
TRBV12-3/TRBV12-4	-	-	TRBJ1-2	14	CASSLASSTGGYTF	TGTGCCAGCAGTCTAGCGTCCAGCACGGGAGGCTACACCTTC
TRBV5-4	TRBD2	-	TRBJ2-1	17	CASSSQTSGGPYNEQFF	TGTGCCAGCAGCTCCCAGACTAGCGGGGGGCCCTACAATGAGCAGTTCTTC
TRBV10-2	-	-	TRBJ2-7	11	CASSSLHEQYF	TGCGCCAGCAGTTCCCTCCACGAGCAGTACTTC
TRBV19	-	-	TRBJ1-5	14	CASSSRQGNQPQHF	TGTGCCAGTAGTTCGAGACAGGGCAATCAGCCCCAGCATTTT
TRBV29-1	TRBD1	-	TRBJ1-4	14	CSVQRTGLNEKLFF	TGCAGCGTACAAAGGACAGGGCTTAATGAAAAACTGTTTTTT
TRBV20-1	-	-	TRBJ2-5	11	CSPKPQETQYF	TGCAGTCCGAAGCCCCAAGAGACCCAGTACTTC
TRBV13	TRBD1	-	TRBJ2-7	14	CASSPRTGGYEQYF	TGTGCCAGCAGCCCTAGGACAGGGGGCTACGAGCAGTACTTC
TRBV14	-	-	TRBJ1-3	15	CASSQKQDSGNTIYF	TGTGCCAGCAGCCAAAAACAGGACTCTGGAAACACCATATATTTT
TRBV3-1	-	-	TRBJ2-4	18	CASSQDRLGIIAKNIQYF	TGTGCCAGCAGCCAAGATCGCCTAGGTATTATAGCCAAAAACATTCAGTACTTC
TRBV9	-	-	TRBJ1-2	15	CASSVSESKDYGYTF	TGTGCCAGCAGCGTCTCCGAAAGTAAGGACTATGGCTACACCTTC
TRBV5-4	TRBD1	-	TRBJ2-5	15	CASSRDRGRSETQYF	TGTGCCAGCAGCAGGGACAGGGGGCGCTCAGAGACCCAGTACTTC
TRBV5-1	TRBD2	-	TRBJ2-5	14	CASSSTSVQETQYF	TGCGCCAGCAGCTCGACTAGCGTCCAAGAGACCCAGTACTTC
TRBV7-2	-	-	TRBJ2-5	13	CASSRDRKETQYF	TGTGCCAGCAGCCGAGACAGAAAGGAGACCCAGTACTTC
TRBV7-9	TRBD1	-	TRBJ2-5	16	CASRSRAGTGEETQYF	TGTGCCAGCAGGTCCCGGGCCGGGACAGGGGAAGAGACCCAGTACTTC